The 27 T cell receptor beta chains in this list originate from one sample, sequenced in a study of blood T cells in healthy people across ages. Primers used in a second PCR of roughly 7 to 11 cycles were a sample-barcoded 5' primer and a J-beta primer mix. TCRdb re-analysed the 5' RACE reads in MiXCR, keeping a single row per CDR3 protein. The sample records over 1.5 million distinct CDR3 sequences, just under 50% being singletons. Sequences were obtained from blood. Every receptor here comes from a woman in her thirties or forties in good health.

The J gene is TRBJ2-3, the V gene TRBV7-2; 7 nucleotides match TRBD1. The CDR3 totals 16 residues. Germline V CDR1 and CDR2: SGHTA, FQGNSA. J gave up 2 bases and V 11 bases, and 16 bases lay outside the gene matches. CDR3 coding DNA: TGTGCCGGTACTATGAGGACAGGCAGACTCACAGATACGCAGTATTTT. It yields the protein CAGTMRTGRLTDTQYF.

The chain joins TRBV11-3 to TRBJ1-5; weak D call: TRBD1 (5 bases). The CDR3 loop spans 16 amino acids. Trimming removed 1 base from V and 7 bases from J, with 17 bases in between. Per germline, CDR1 SGHNT and CDR2 YENEEA. CDR3 sequence: CASSLVWETVSQPQHF. The CDR3 DNA sequence: TGTGCCAGCAGCTTAGTTTGGGAGACAGTGTCCCAGCCCCAGCATTTT.

The J gene is TRBJ2-7, the V gene TRBV20-1; perhaps TRBD1 as D (6 bases). V gave up 4 bases and J gave up 5 bases, with 12 bases separating them. Looked up from germline, CDR1 is DFQATT and CDR2 is SNEGSKA (reference sequence). CDR3 length equals 12 residues. The CDR3 bases are TGCAGTGCTACACCAGGGGTAGACGAGCAGTACTTC. Amino acid sequence: CSATPGVDEQYF.

The rearrangement uses TRBV5-1 and TRBJ2-1; D could derive from TRBD1 or TRBD2 (6 bases each). Germline assignment: CDR1 SGHRS and CDR2 YFSETQ. The V end lost 1 base, the J end lost 7 bases, and 27 bases lay between the germline ends. The CDR3 contains 19 residues. Here the CDR3 reads CASSLPGQAAGGTSNEQFF. CDR3 in DNA: TGCGCCAGCAGCTTGCCGGGACAAGCCGCCGGAGGGACTTCTAATGAGCAGTTCTTC. The full variable domain, with the rest looked up from reference TRBV5-1 and TRBJ2-1, is KAGVTQTPRYLIKTRGQQVTLSCSPISGHRSVSWYQQTPGQGLQFLFEYFSETQRNKGNFPGRFSGRQFSNSRSEMNVSTLELGDSALYLCASSLPGQAAGGTSNEQFFGPGTRLTVL.

This clonotype showed up just a few times. V and J are TRBV12-3 or TRBV12-4 and TRBJ2-3; possibly TRBD2 for D (6 bases). V was cut by 7 bases and J by 2 bases, with 13 bases left in between. The CDR3 sequence is 14 residues long. CDR3 residues: CASTSRDFTDTQYF. CDR3 nucleotide sequence: TGTGCCAGCACCTCTAGGGACTTCACAGATACGCAGTATTTT.

The rearrangement links TRBV5-1 to TRBJ1-2; TRBD1 might be the D (5 bases). Germline lookup yields CDR1 SGHRS and CDR2 YFSETQ. The CDR3 has 15 amino acids. The germline V and J ends were trimmed by 4 bases and 1 base, with 14 bases remaining between them. CDR3 protein: CASSQGGGFNYGYTF. The CDR3 DNA is TGCGCCAGCAGCCAGGGCGGGGGATTTAACTATGGCTACACCTTC.

This sequence joins TRBV20-1 and TRBJ2-3, with D uncertain. Germline values: CDR1 DFQATT, CDR2 SNEGSKA (reference sequence). This CDR3 is built from 14 residues. Trimming took 0 bases from V and 6 from J, leaving 13 bases between them. CDR3 sequence: CSARDQDPVDTQYF. The CDR3 DNA reads TGCAGTGCTAGAGATCAGGATCCTGTGGATACGCAGTATTTT.

There are a few counts of this clonotype. The V and J genes are TRBV6-6 and TRBJ2-5; D may be TRBD2 (6 bases). The CDR3 consists of 16 residues. The germline V gene has CDR1 MNHNY and CDR2 SVGAGI (reference sequence). Trimming removed 0 bases from V and 2 bases from J, with 13 bases in between. The CDR3 is CASSYSNFRGQETQYF. CDR3 in DNA: TGTGCCAGCAGTTACTCGAATTTCCGGGGGCAAGAGACCCAGTACTTC.

The chain joins TRBV20-1 to TRBJ2-5; TRBD2 is a possible D gene (5 bases). Trimming removed 0 bases from V and 3 bases from J, with 11 bases in between. The CDR3 spans 14 residues. Germline V lookup: CDR1 DFQATT, CDR2 SNEGSKA (reference sequence). In DNA form, the CDR3 reads TGCAGTGCTAGAGATCCAACTAGAAAAGAGACCCAGTACTTC. Protein: CSARDPTRKETQYF.

The chain combines TRBV20-1 with TRBJ2-7; the D call may be TRBD1 or TRBD2 (5 bases each). V lost 3 bases, J lost 3 bases, and 12 bases lay in between. The CDR3 is made up of 13 amino acids. CDR1 is DFQATT and CDR2 is SNEGSKA in the germline V gene (reference sequence). The CDR3 spells CSASRGRLYEQYF. CDR3 in DNA: TGCAGTGCTAGCCGGGGCCGCCTCTACGAGCAGTACTTC.

A few counts support this clonotype. The chain employs TRBV13 and TRBJ2-7; weak D call: TRBD2 (5 bases). V was pared by 4 bases and J by 6 bases, with 13 bases between. The CDR3 totals 13 residues. Germline-derived CDR1 and CDR2 are PRHDT and FYEKMQ (reference sequence). The CDR3 is CASSSGLVGEQYF. The DNA for the CDR3 is TGTGCCAGCAGCTCCGGACTTGTCGGCGAGCAGTACTTC. The full variable domain, its missing parts supplied by reference TRBV13 and TRBJ2-7, is AAGVIQSPRHLIKEKRETATLKCYPIPRHDTVYWYQQGPGQDPQFLISFYEKMQSDKGSIPDRFSAQQFSDYHSELNMSSLELGDSALYFCASSSGLVGEQYFGPGTRLTVT.

The CDR3: CSVTDPNYGYTF. DNA for the CDR3: TGCAGCGTTACCGACCCCAACTATGGCTACACCTTC. J is TRBJ1-2 and V is TRBV29-1; D remains ambiguous. CDR1 is SQVTM and CDR2 is ANQGSEA in the germline V gene. Trimming pared 5 bases from V and 2 bases from J, leaving 9 bases between. The CDR3 spans 12 residues.

This clonotype has more than one count but fewer than ten. V and J are TRBV6-5 and TRBJ2-7; 11 bases line up with TRBD2. This CDR3 is built from 18 residues. CDR1 is MNHEY, CDR2 SVGAGI, per germline. The V and J ends lost 4 bases and 2 bases, in that order; junction bases with no gene match: 13. CDR3 nucleotides: TGTGCCAGCAGTTTTACAGGGGGAGCTAGCGGGGGGCCCTACGAGCAGTACTTC. This translates into CASSFTGGASGGPYEQYF.

The DNA of the CDR3 is TGCAGTGCCACGGATCCAGGCGTGGATACGCAGTATTTT. Protein: CSATDPGVDTQYF. The V call is TRBV20-1, the J call TRBJ2-3; unclear D gene. Germline CDR1 DFQATT, CDR2 SNEGSKA (reference sequence). Deletions cut 6 bases from V and 6 bases from J, with 16 bases between. This CDR3 spans 13 amino acids.

The chain combines TRBV20-1 with TRBJ2-4; D gene uncertain. Looked up from germline, CDR1 is DFQATT and CDR2 is SNEGSKA (reference sequence). This CDR3 is built from 13 residues. V gave up 3 bases and J gave up 6 bases, with 12 bases separating them. CDR3 protein: CSARAAAGNIQYF. As DNA, the CDR3 is TGCAGTGCTAGGGCAGCCGCTGGAAACATTCAGTACTTC.

The rearrangement links TRBV7-8 to TRBJ2-7; perhaps D is TRBD1 or TRBD2 (7 bases each). The CDR3 totals 16 residues. The germline CDR1 and CDR2 sequences are SGHVS and FQNEAQ. V was cut by 5 bases and J by 1 base, with 18 bases left in between. The CDR3 DNA reads TGTGCCAGCAGCCAGGGCAGGGGGGGTACTTCCTACGAGCAGTACTTC. Translating gives CASSQGRGGTSYEQYF.

This chain joins TRBV7-9 and TRBJ2-1, with D maybe TRBD2 (5 bases). The V gene's germline CDR1 is SEHNR and CDR2 FQNEAQ (reference sequence). Trimming stripped 0 bases from V and 8 bases from J, with 11 bases between. CDR3 size: 14 residues. CDR3 sequence reads: CASSLALEGDEQFF. CDR3 nucleotides: TGTGCCAGCAGCTTAGCCCTAGAGGGCGATGAGCAGTTCTTC.

The chain links TRBV20-1 to TRBJ2-1; 10 bases are shared with TRBD2. Germline trimming cut 0 bases from V and 5 bases from J; bases unmatched to any gene: 7. Germline V lookup: CDR1 DFQATT, CDR2 SNEGSKA (reference sequence). The CDR3 totals 16 residues. The DNA of the CDR3 is TGCAGTGCTAGAGACCCCCTAGCGGGAGATAACAATGAGCAGTTCTTC. It is translated as CSARDPLAGDNNEQFF.

This clonotype has only a few counts. The rearrangement links TRBV10-3 to TRBJ2-5; no definite D call. Trimming pared 0 bases from V and 2 bases from J, leaving 10 bases between. The CDR3 is 15 residues long. The germline gives CDR1 ENHRY, CDR2 SYGVKD. CDR3 in amino acids: CAISESSTAQETQYF. CDR3 nucleotides: TGTGCCATCAGTGAGTCAAGTACGGCGCAAGAGACCCAGTACTTC.

V usage is TRBV7-9 and J usage is TRBJ1-2; 7 bases fit TRBD1. The CDR3 contains 14 residues. Germline V gene data show CDR1 as SEHNR and CDR2 as FQNEAQ (reference sequence). Trimming took 5 bases from V and 4 from J; bases not matched to a gene: 7. CDR3 residues: CASSNRDRTYGYTF. The CDR3 DNA reads as TGTGCCAGCAGCAACCGGGACAGAACCTATGGCTACACCTTC.

Only a few counts were recorded for this clonotype. The gene calls are TRBV20-1 and TRBJ2-1, with 12 bases fitting TRBD2. CDR1 and CDR2 from the germline V gene are DFQATT and SNEGSKA (reference sequence). The CDR3 sequence is 15 residues long. V gave up 4 bases and J gave up 4 bases; unmatched junction bases: 5. This chain's CDR3 is CSATRTSGGYNEQFF. In DNA, the CDR3 is TGCAGTGCTACACGAACTAGCGGGGGGTACAATGAGCAGTTCTTC.

There are a few counts of this clonotype. J is TRBJ2-7 and V is TRBV20-1; 10 bases are shared with TRBD1. Looked up from germline, CDR1 is DFQATT and CDR2 is SNEGSKA (reference sequence). The V segment lost 4 bases and the J segment 5 bases; nucleotides outside the gene matches: 8. This CDR3 is 14 amino acids long. The CDR3 nucleotides read TGCAGTGCTACGCCGGGACAGGGGATGAACGAGCAGTACTTC. Translation: CSATPGQGMNEQYF.

In its sample, this clonotype was seen a few times. The genes are TRBV7-9 and TRBJ2-5; D is unclear. CDR1 and CDR2 (germline): SEHNR, FQNEAQ (reference sequence). The CDR3 has 13 residues. V was clipped by 3 bases and J by 5 bases, with 10 bases between them. CDR3 DNA: TGTGCCAGCAGCTTCACCGACGGGGAGACCCAGTACTTC. This encodes CASSFTDGETQYF. The entire variable domain, with the rest obtained from reference TRBV7-9 and TRBJ2-5, is as follows: DTGVSQNPRHKITKRGQNVTFRCDPISEHNRLYWYRQTLGQGPEFLTYFQNEAQLEKSRLLSDRFSAERPKGSFSTLEIQRTEQGDSAMYLCASSFTDGETQYFGPGTRLLVL.

In regard to this clonotype: The junction does not match germline at one end; this may be a read error. The CDR3 reads CASSPLGGQGVNSPLHF. DNA for the CDR3: TGCGCCAGCAGCCCCCTCGGGGGACAGGGGGTGAATTCACCCCTACACTTT. V and J are TRBV5-1 and TRBJ1-6, with 11 bases identical to TRBD1. The germline gives CDR1 SGHRS, CDR2 YFSETQ. The CDR3 runs to 17 residues.

The chain employs TRBV18 and TRBJ2-1; 7 bases are a match to TRBD1. The germline V gene encodes CDR1 KGHSH and CDR2 LQKENI. With V trimmed by 1 base and J by 10 bases, 1 base remained unmatched. The CDR3 has 12 amino acids. CDR3 residues: CASSPRDSEQFF. DNA for the CDR3: TGTGCCAGCTCACCACGGGACAGCGAGCAGTTCTTC.

The chain combines TRBV7-2 with TRBJ2-1, with D tentatively TRBD1 or TRBD2 (5 bases each). The CDR3 totals 13 residues. Per germline, CDR1 SGHTA and CDR2 FQGNSA. The ends were cut back, 3 bases at V and 9 bases at J, with 12 bases in the middle. CDR3 bases: TGTGCCAGCAGCTTTCGAGAGGGGCTTGAGCAGTTCTTC. Translated, it gives CASSFREGLEQFF.

The chain's CDR3 is CATSRGISGANVLTF. The CDR3 nucleotides read TGTGCCACCAGCAGAGGTATCTCTGGGGCCAACGTCCTGACTTTC. The chain joins TRBV15 to TRBJ2-6; D unresolved. This CDR3 has 15 residues. V lost 1 base and J lost 0, with 4 bases in between. Germline loops: CDR1 LNHNV, CDR2 YYDKDF (reference sequence).